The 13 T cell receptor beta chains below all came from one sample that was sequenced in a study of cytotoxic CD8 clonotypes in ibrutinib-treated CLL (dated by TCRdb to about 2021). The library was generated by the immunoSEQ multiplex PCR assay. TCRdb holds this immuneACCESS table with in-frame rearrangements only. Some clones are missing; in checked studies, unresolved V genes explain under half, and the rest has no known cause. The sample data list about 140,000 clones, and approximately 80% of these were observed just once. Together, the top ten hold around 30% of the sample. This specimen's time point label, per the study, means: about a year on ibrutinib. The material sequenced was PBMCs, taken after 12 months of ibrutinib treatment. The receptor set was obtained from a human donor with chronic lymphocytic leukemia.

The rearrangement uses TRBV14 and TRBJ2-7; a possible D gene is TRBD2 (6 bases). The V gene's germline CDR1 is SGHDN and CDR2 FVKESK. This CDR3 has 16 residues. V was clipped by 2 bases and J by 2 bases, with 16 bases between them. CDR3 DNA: TGTGCCAGCAGCCAACTTCCCCTAGCGCCTACCTACGAGCAGTACTTC. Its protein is CASSQLPLAPTYEQYF.

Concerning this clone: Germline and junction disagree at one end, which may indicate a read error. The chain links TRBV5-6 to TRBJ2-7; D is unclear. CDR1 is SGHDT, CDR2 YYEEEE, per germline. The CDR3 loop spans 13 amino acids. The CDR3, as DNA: TGTGCCAGCAGCTTGGACAGCTCGTACGTGCAGTACTTC. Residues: CASSLDSSYVQYF.

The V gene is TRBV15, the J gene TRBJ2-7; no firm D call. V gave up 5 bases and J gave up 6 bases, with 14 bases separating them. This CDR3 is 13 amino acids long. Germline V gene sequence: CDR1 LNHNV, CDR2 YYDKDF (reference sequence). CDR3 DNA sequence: TGTGCCACCAGCCTGGGGTCCCCTACCGAGCAGTACTTC. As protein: CATSLGSPTEQYF.

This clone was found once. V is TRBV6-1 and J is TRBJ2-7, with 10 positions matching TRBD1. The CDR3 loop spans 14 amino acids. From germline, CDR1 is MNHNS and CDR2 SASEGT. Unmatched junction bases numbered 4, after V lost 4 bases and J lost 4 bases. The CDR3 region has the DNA TGTGCCAGCAGTGGTGGACAGGGGGGATACGAGCAGTACTTC. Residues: CASSGGQGGYEQYF.

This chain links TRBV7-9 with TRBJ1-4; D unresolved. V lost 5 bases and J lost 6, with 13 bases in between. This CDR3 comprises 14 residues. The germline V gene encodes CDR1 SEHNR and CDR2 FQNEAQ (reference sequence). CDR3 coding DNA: TGTGCCAGCAGCCCCCCCGGTGTGTATGAAAAACTGTTTTTT. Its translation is CASSPPGVYEKLFF. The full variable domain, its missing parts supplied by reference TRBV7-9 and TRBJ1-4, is DTGVSQNPRHKITKRGQNVTFRCDPISEHNRLYWYRQTLGQGPEFLTYFQNEAQLEKSRLLSDRFSAERPKGSFSTLEIQRTEQGDSAMYLCASSPPGVYEKLFFGSGTQLSVL.

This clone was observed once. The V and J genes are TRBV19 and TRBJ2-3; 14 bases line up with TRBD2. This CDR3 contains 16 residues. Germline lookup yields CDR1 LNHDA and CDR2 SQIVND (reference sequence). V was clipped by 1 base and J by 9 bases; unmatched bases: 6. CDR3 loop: CASSIAGTSGSTTQYF. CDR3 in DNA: TGTGCCAGTAGTATAGCCGGGACTAGCGGGAGTACGACGCAGTATTTT.

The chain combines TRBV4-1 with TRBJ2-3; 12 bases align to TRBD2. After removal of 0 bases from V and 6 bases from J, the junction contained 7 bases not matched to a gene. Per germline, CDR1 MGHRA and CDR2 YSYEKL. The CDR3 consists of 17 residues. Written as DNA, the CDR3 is TGCGCCAGCAGCCAAGAAGGGCTAGCGGGAGGGGGGGATACGCAGTATTTT. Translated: CASSQEGLAGGGDTQYF.

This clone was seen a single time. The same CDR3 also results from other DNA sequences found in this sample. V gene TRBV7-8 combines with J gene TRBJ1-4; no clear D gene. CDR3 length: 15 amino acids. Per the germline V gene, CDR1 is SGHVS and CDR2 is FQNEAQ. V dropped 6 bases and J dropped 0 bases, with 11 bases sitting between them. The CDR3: CASSSDSATNEKLFF. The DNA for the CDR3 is TGTGCCAGCAGTTCAGACTCAGCAACTAATGAAAAACTGTTTTTT.

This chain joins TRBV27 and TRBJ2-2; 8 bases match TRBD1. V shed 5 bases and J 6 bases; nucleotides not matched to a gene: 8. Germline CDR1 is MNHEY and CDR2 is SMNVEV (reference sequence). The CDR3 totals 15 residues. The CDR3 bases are TGTGCCAGCAGTCCACAGGGGGGAATATCCGGGGAGCTGTTTTTT. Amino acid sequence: CASSPQGGISGELFF.

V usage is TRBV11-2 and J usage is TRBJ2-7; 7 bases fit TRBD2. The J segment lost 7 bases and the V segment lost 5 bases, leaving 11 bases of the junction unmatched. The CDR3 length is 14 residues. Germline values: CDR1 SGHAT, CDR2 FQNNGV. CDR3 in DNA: TGTGCCAGCAGCCCGACCACGGGCGGGGGAGAGCAGTACTTC. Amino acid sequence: CASSPTTGGGEQYF. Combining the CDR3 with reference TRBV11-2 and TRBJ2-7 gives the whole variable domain EAGVAQSPRYKIIEKRQSVAFWCNPISGHATLYWYQQILGQGPKLLIQFQNNGVVDDSQLPKDRFSAERLKGVDSTLKIQPAKLEDSAVYLCASSPTTGGGEQYFGPGTRLTVT.

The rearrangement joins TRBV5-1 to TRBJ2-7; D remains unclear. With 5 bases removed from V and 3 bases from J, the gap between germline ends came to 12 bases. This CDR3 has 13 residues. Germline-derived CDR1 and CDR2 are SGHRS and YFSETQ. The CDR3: CASRLTQLYEQYF. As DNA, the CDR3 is TGCGCCAGCAGACTGACACAACTCTACGAGCAGTACTTC.

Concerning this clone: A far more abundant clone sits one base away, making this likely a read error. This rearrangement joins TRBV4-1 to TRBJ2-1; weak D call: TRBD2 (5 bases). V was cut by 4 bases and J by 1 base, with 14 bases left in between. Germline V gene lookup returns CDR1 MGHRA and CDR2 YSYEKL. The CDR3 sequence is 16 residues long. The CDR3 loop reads CASSRSWGESYNEQFF. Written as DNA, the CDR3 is TGCGCCAGCAGCCGCTCGTGGGGAGAATCCTACAATGAGCAGTTCTTC.

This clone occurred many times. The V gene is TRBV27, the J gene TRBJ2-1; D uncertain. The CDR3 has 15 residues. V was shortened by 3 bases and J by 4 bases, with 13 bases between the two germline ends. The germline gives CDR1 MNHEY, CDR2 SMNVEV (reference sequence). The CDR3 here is CASSFHLAQYNEQFF. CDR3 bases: TGTGCCAGCAGTTTTCATTTGGCCCAGTACAATGAGCAGTTCTTC.